These T cell receptor beta chains were read from a single sample in a study of CD8 T cells in ankylosing spondylitis. Using its own MiXCR run on the 5' RACE reads, TCRdb lists one record per CDR3 protein. The sample consists of approximately 300,000 distinct CDR3 sequences, less than 9.5% of them appearing once. Sequencing was carried out using blood, either unsorted or a sorted T cell fraction (not recorded which). The source of these receptors is a male donor with ankylosing spondylitis. Each CDR3 is given with its conserved first and last residue. The D gene is left open where the match is weak. Clone size is shown for a subset of rows, as once, few, many or a class of expanded clone.

J,length,V,size,D,DNA,CDR3
TRBJ2-4,14,TRBV24-1,NA,NA,TGTGCCACCAGTGATTTGCAGGTATGCAACAGGGAGAGCTTC,CATSDLQVCNRESF
TRBJ2-6,14,TRBV20-1,few,NA,TGCAGTGCACATCCGGGTACTGGGGCCAACGTCCTGACTTTC,CSAHPGTGANVLTF
TRBJ2-1,15,TRBV25-1,many,TRBD1,TGTGCCAGCAGTATCCCGGGACAGGGGCACAATGAGCAGTTCTTC,CASSIPGQGHNEQFF
TRBJ2-1,13,TRBV9,many,NA,TGTGCCAGCAGCGTAGATCTTTTCTATGAGCAGTTCTTC,CASSVDLFYEQFF
TRBJ2-2,14,TRBV7-3,NA,NA,TGTGCCAGCAGGATCAGGGTAGACACCGGGGAGCTGTTTTTT,CASRIRVDTGELFF
TRBJ1-2,14,TRBV3-1,NA,NA,TGTGCCAGCAGCCAAAGGGGTGGGGGAGATGGCTACACCTTC,CASSQRGGGDGYTF
TRBJ2-1,18,TRBV6-1,NA,TRBD1,TGTGCCAGCAAGGGACAGGGGTATGCGGGAGGTGTCTACAATGAGCAGTTCTTC,CASKGQGYAGGVYNEQFF
TRBJ2-7,15,TRBV28,NA,NA,TGTGCCAGCAGTTTATTGCCTCATAGCTCCTACGAGCAGTACTTC,CASSLLPHSSYEQYF
TRBJ2-1,16,TRBV6-4,few,TRBD2,TGTGCCAGCAGTGCCCGACTAGCGGGAGCCGGCAATGAGCAGTTCTTC,CASSARLAGAGNEQFF
TRBJ2-2,16,TRBV20-1,few,NA,TGCAGTGCTAGAGATTGGGCTAGCGACAACACCGGGGAGCTGTTTTTT,CSARDWASDNTGELFF
TRBJ1-3,16,TRBV2,NA,NA,TGTGCCAGCAGTCGAACGGTTCATCTCTCTGGAAACACCATATATTTT,CASSRTVHLSGNTIYF
TRBJ1-1,13,TRBV6-4,many,NA,TGTGCCAGCAGTGAAGCAGGGAACACTGAAGCTTTCTTT,CASSEAGNTEAFF
TRBJ1-4,17,TRBV12-3/TRBV12-4,NA,NA,TGTGCCAGCGACCCCAGGGGATTAACTGCAACTAATGAAAAACTGTTTTTT,CASDPRGLTATNEKLFF
TRBJ1-1,12,TRBV9,NA,NA,TGTGCCAGCAGCGCAACAGGGACCCAAGCTTTCTTT,CASSATGTQAFF
TRBJ1-6,15,TRBV20-1,many,NA,TGCAGTGCTAGAGATACGGGGCAGGGGAGTTCACCCCTCCACTTT,CSARDTGQGSSPLHF
TRBJ2-1,15,TRBV5-1,many,TRBD2,TGCGCCAGCAGCTTGGTTGGTAGCGGGAGCAATGAGCAGTTCTTC,CASSLVGSGSNEQFF
TRBJ2-1,13,TRBV5-1,many,TRBD1,TGCGCCAGCAGCCCGGGACAGCACAATGAGCAGTTCTTC,CASSPGQHNEQFF
TRBJ2-7,14,TRBV5-6,NA,TRBD1,TGTGCCAGCAGCGCGGGACAGGGGGCTGAAGAGCAGTACTTC,CASSAGQGAEEQYF
TRBJ2-1,17,TRBV19,NA,TRBD1,TGTGCCAGTAGTCTCCGACAGGGGCGGTTCTCCTACAATGAGCAGTTCTTC,CASSLRQGRFSYNEQFF
TRBJ2-1,14,TRBV5-1,NA,NA,TGCGCCAGCACCCCTCCTGACAACTCCAATGAGCAGTTCTTC,CASTPPDNSNEQFF
TRBJ1-1,15,TRBV5-1,many,TRBD1,TGCGCCAGCAGCATGACAGGGGCATCGAACACTGAAGCTTTCTTT,CASSMTGASNTEAFF
TRBJ2-7,14,TRBV7-3,NA,TRBD2,TGTGCCAGCAGCTTACAAGCGGGAGCCTACGAGCAGTACTTC,CASSLQAGAYEQYF
TRBJ2-1,17,TRBV20-1,few,NA,TGCAGTGCTAGAGGACCGATTTCTGAGGGGCATCACAATGAGCAGTTCTTC,CSARGPISEGHHNEQFF
TRBJ2-7,15,TRBV7-9,few,TRBD2,TGTGCCAGCAGCTTAGGGGGGACTACCTACTACGAGCAGTACTTC,CASSLGGTTYYEQYF
TRBJ1-1,14,TRBV3-1,NA,NA,TGTGCCAGCGTGAGTGCAGGGCTGAACACTGAAGCTTTCTTT,CASVSAGLNTEAFF
TRBJ1-1,13,TRBV24-1,NA,NA,TGTGCCACCAGTGACCCGATGAACACTGAAGCTTTCTTT,CATSDPMNTEAFF
TRBJ2-1,14,TRBV3-1,NA,NA,TGTGCCAGCAGCCAAGTGAAGCACTACAATGAGCAGTTCTTC,CASSQVKHYNEQFF
TRBJ1-3,16,TRBV6-1,few,NA,TGTGCCAGCAGAGACCGGGACCCAAGTTCTGGAAACACCATATATTTT,CASRDRDPSSGNTIYF
TRBJ2-7,15,TRBV9,many,TRBD2,TGTGCCAGCAGCCCCCACAGCGGGAGAAGCTACGAGCAGTACTTC,CASSPHSGRSYEQYF
TRBJ2-5,14,TRBV28,few,NA,TGTGCCAGCAGGGATCGGAGGGCGCAAGAGACCCAGTACTTC,CASRDRRAQETQYF
TRBJ2-7,13,TRBV11-2,NA,NA,TGTGCCAGCAGCTTAAGGAGGGATTGGGAGCAGTACTTC,CASSLRRDWEQYF
TRBJ2-2,14,TRBV13,NA,NA,TGTGCCAGCAGCCCCCGGCGGGCCACCGGGGAGCTGTTTTTT,CASSPRRATGELFF
TRBJ2-7,14,TRBV6-1,few,TRBD2,TGTGCCAGCTCACGGCGGGAGGGCCGGTTCGAGCAGTACTTC,CASSRREGRFEQYF
TRBJ2-1,15,TRBV5-1,NA,NA,TGCGCCAGCAGCGCTCAGGGGGGTATGAACAATGAGCAGTTCTTC,CASSAQGGMNNEQFF
TRBJ1-1,13,TRBV19,few,TRBD1,TGTGCCAGTAGTGTACAGGGGCTCGCTGAAGCTTTCTTT,CASSVQGLAEAFF
TRBJ2-5,13,TRBV27,NA,NA,TGTGCCAGCAGTAACAGGGAAGGGGAGACCCAGTACTTC,CASSNREGETQYF
TRBJ2-1,12,TRBV7-9,NA,NA,TGTGCCAGCAGCTTTCGGGGGATGGAGCAGTTCTTC,CASSFRGMEQFF
TRBJ2-1,11,TRBV29-1,few,NA,TGCAGCGTTGATGCGCTAAATGAGCAGTTCTTC,CSVDALNEQFF
TRBJ2-7,15,TRBV6-1,few,TRBD2,TGTGCCAGCACAAAAGGAAGACTAGCCGCGTACGAGCAGTACTTC,CASTKGRLAAYEQYF
TRBJ2-3,15,TRBV5-1,NA,TRBD2,TGCGCCAGCACCTCGGAGGGACTAAGCACAGATACGCAGTATTTT,CASTSEGLSTDTQYF
TRBJ2-3,14,TRBV3-1,many,TRBD2,TGTGCCAGCAGCCCGACCGGGACTAGCGGTACGCAGTATTTT,CASSPTGTSGTQYF
TRBJ2-2,15,TRBV7-8,NA,NA,TGTGCCAGCAGCTTAGTGGTACACAGAACCGGGGAGCTGTTTTTT,CASSLVVHRTGELFF
TRBJ2-3,15,TRBV10-3,many,TRBD2,TGTGCCATCAGTGCTACTCAGGGAGGGGCAGATACGCAGTATTTT,CAISATQGGADTQYF
TRBJ2-1,14,TRBV20-1,few,NA,TGCAGTGCCCCTAGTTGGGCGGGTTACAATGAGCAGTTCTTC,CSAPSWAGYNEQFF
TRBJ2-7,15,TRBV5-1,NA,TRBD1,TGCGCCAGCAGCACCGGGACAGGCCTAACCTACGAGCAGTACTTC,CASSTGTGLTYEQYF
TRBJ2-7,12,TRBV29-1,many,NA,TGCAGCGTTGATCTACAGGCCTACGAGCAGTACTTC,CSVDLQAYEQYF
TRBJ2-1,14,TRBV10-2,few,TRBD2,TGCGCCAGCAGTGAAAGCGGGAGCTACAATGAGCAGTTCTTC,CASSESGSYNEQFF